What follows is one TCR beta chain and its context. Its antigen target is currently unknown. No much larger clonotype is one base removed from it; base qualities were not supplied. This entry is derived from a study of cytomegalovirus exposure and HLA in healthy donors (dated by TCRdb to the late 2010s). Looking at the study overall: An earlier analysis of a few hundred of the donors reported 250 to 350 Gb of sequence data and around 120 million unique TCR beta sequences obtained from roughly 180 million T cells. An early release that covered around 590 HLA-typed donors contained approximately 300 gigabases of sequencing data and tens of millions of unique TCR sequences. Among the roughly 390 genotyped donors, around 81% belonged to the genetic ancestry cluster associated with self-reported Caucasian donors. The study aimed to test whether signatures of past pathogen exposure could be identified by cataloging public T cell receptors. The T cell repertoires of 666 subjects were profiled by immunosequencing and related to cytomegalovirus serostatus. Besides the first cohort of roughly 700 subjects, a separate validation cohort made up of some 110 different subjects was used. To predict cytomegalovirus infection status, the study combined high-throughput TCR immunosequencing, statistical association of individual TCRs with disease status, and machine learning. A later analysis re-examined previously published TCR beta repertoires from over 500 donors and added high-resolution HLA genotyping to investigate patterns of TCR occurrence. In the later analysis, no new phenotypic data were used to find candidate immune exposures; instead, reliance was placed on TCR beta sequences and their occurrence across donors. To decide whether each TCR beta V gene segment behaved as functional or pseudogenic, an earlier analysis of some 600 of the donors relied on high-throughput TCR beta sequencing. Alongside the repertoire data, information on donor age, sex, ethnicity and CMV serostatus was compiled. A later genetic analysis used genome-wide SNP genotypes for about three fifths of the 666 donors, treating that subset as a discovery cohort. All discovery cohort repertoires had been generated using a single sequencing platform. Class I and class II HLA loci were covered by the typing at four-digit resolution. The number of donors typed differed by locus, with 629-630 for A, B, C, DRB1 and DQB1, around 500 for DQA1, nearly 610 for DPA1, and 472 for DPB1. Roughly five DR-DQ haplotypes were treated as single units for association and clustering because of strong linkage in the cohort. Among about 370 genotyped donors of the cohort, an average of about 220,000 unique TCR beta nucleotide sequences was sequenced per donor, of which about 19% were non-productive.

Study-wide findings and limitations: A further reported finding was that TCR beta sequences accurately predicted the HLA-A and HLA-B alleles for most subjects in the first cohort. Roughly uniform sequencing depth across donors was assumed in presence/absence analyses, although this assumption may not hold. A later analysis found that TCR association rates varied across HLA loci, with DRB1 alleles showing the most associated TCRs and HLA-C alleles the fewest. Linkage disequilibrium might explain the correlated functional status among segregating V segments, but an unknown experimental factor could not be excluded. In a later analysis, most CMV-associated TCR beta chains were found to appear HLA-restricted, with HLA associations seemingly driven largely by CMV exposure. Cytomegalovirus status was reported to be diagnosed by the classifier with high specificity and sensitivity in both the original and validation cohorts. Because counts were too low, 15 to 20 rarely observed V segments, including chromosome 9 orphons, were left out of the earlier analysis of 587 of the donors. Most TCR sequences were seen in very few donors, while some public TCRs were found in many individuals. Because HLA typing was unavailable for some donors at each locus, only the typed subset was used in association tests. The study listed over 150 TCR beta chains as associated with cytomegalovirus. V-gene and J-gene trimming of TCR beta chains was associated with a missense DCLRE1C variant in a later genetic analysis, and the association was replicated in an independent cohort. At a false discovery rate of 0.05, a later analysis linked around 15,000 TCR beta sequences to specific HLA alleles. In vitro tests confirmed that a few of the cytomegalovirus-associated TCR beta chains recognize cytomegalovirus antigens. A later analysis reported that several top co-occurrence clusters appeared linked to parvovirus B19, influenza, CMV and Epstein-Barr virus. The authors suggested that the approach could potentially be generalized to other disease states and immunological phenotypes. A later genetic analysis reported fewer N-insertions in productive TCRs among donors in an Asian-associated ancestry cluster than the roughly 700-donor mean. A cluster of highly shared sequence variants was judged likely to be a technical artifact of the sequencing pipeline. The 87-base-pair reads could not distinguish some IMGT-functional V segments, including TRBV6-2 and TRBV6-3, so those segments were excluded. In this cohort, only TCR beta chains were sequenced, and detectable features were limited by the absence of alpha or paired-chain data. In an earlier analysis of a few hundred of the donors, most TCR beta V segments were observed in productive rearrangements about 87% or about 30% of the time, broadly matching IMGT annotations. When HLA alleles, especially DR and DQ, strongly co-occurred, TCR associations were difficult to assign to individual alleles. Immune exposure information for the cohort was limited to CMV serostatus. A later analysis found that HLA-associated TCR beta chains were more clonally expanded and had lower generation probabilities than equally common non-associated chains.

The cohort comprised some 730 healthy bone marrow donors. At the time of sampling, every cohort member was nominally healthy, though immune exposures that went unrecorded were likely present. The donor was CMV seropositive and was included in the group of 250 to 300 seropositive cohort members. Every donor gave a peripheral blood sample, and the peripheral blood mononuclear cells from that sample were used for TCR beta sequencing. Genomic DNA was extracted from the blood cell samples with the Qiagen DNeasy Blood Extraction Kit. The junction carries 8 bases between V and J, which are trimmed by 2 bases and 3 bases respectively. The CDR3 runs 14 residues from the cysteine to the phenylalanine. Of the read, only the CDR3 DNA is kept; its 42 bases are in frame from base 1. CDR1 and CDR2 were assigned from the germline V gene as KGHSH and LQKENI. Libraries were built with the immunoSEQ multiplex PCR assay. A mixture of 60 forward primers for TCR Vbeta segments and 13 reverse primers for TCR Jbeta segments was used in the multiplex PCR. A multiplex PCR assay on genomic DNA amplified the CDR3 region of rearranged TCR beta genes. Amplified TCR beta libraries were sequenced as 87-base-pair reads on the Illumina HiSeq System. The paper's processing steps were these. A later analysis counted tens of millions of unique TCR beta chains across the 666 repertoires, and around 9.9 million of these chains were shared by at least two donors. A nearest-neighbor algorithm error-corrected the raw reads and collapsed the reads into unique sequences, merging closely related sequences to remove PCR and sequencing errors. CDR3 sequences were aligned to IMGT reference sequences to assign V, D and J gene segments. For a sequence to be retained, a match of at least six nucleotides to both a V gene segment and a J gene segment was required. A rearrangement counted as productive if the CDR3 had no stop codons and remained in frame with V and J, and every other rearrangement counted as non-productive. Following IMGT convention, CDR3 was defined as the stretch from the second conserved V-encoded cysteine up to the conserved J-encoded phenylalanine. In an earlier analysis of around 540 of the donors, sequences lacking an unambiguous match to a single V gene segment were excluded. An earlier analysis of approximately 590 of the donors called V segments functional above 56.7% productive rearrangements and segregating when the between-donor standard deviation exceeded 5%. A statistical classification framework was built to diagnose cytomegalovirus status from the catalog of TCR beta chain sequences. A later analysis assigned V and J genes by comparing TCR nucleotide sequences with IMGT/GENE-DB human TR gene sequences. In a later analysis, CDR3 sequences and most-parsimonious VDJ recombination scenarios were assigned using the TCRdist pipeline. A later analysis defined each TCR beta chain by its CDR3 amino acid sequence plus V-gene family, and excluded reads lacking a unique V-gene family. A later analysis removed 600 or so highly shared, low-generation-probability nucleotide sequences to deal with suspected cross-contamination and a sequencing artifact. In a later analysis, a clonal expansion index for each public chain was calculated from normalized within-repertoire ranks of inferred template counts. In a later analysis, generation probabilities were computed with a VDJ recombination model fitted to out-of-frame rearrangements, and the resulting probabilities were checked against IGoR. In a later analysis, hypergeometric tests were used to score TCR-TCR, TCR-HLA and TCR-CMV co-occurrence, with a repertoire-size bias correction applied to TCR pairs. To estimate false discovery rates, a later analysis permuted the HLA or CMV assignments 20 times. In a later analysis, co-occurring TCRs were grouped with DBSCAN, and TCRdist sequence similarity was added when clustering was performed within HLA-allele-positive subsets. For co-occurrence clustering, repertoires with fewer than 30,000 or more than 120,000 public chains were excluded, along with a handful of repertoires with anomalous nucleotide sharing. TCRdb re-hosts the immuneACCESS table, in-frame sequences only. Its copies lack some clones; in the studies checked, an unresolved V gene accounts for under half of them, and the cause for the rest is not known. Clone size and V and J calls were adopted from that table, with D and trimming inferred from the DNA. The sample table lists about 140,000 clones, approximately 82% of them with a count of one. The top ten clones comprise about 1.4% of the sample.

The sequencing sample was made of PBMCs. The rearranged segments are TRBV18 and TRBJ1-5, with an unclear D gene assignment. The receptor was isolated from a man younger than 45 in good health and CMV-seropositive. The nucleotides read TGTGCCAGCTCACCATCTACAGACAATCAGCCCCAGCATTTT. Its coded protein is CASSPSTDNQPQHF.